This entry concerns a single T cell receptor beta chain. The antigen is undetermined. Clones were sequenced by immunoSEQ multiplex PCR, and TCRdb holds only the in-frame ones, with some missing. The data show roughly 1,000,000 clones, about four fifths seen once. This entry comes from a study of shared clonotypes between healthy human individuals. Turning to the study itself: Each donor had three CD4 naive, three CD4 memory, two CD8 naive and one CD8 memory plate.

Study-wide results and limits: It was only blood that was sampled, and tissue repertoires likely differ. Generation probabilities of non-shared clonotypes were lower (relative to those shared by all four donors).

Material: memory CD4+ T cells from PBMCs. Subset in this sample: CD45RA-negative fraction. This receptor was identified in a man aged 18 to 29 in good health. Some clones in this sample may be carry-over from other donors' samples.

The CDR3 DNA reads as TGTGCCAGTAGTAACCTCCGGACTGGGGGAAACACCATATATTTT. The encoded protein is CASSNLRTGGNTIYF. This chain links TRBV19 with TRBJ1-3; no clear D gene. Between the trimmed V and J ends, which lost 4 bases and 4 bases, there was a span of 14 bases. Germline CDR1 is LNHDA and CDR2 is SQIVND (reference sequence). The CDR3 covers 15 residues.